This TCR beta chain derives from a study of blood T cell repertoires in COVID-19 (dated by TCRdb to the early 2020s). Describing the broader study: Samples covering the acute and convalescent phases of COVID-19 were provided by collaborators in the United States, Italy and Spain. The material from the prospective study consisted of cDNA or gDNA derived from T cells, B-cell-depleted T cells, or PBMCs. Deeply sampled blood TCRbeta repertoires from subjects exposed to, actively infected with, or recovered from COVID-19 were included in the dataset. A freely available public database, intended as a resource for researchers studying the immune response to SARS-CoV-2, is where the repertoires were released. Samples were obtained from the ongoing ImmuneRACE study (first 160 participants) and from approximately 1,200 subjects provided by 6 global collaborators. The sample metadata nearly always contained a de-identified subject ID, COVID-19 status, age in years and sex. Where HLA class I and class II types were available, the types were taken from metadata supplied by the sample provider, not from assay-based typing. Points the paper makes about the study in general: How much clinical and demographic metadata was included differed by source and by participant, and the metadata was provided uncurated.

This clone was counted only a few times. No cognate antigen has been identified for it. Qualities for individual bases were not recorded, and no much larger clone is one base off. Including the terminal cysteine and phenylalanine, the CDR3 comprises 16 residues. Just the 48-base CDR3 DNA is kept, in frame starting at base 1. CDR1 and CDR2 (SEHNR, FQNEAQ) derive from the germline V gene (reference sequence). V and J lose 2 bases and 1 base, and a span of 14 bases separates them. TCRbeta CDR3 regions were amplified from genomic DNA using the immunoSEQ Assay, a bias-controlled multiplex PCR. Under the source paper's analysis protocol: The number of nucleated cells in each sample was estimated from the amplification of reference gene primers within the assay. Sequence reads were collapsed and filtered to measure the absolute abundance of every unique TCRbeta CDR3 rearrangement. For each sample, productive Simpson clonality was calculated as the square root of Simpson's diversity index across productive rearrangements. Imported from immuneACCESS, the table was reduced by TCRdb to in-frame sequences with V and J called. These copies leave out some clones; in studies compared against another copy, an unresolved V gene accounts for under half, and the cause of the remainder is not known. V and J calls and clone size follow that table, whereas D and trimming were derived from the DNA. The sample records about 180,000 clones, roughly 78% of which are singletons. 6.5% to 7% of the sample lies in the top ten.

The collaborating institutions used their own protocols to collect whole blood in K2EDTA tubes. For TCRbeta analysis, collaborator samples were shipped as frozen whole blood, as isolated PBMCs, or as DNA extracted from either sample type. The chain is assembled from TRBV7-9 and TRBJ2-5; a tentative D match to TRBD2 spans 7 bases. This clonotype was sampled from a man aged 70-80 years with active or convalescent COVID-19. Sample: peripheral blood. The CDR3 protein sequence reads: CASSLPGGHLQETQYF. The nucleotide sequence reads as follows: TGTGCCAGCAGCTTACCGGGGGGACACCTCCAAGAGACCCAGTACTTC. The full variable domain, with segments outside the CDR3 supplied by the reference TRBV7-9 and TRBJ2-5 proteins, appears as DTGVSQNPRHKITKRGQNVTFRCDPISEHNRLYWYRQTLGQGPEFLTYFQNEAQLEKSRLLSDRFSAERPKGSFSTLEIQRTEQGDSAMYLCASSLPGGHLQETQYFGPGTRLLVL.